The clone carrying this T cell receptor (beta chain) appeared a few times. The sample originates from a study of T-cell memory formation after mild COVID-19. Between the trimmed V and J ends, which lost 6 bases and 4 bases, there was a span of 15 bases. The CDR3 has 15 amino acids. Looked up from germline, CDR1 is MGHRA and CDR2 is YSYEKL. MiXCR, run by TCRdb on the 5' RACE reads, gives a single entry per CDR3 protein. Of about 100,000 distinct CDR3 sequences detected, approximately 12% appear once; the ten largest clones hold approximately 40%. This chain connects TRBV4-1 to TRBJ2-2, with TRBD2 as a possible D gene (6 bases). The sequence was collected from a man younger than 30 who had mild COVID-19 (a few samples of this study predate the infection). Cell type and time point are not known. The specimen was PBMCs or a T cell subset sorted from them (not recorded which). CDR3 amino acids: CASRWGVESTGELFF. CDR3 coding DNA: TGCGCCAGCAGGTGGGGGGTCGAGAGCACCGGGGAGCTGTTTTTT.